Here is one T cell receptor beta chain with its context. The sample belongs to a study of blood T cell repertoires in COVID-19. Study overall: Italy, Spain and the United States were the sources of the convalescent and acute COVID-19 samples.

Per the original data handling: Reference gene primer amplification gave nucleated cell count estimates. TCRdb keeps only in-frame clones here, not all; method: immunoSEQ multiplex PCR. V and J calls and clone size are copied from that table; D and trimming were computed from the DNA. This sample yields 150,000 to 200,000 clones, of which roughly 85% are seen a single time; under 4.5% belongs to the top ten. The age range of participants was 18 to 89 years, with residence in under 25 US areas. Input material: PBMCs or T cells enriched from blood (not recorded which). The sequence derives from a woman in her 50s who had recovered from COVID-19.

The DNA for the CDR3 is TGTGCCAGCAGCAAGAGACAGGGAGATGGCTACACCTTC. Its protein is CASSKRQGDGYTF. The V and J genes are TRBV7-8 and TRBJ1-2; the match to TRBD1 covers 7 bases. V was pared by 5 bases and J by 6 bases, with 6 bases of the junction left unmatched. CDR3 length: 13 amino acids. CDR1 and CDR2 (germline): SGHVS, FQNEAQ.